These T cell receptor beta chains were read from a single sample in a study of cytomegalovirus exposure and HLA in healthy donors. Sequencing was performed with immunoSEQ multiplex PCR; in TCRdb, only in-frame clones are kept and a portion is missing. The profile shows 150,000 to 200,000 clones, about 76% of them singletons. The specimen sequenced was PBMCs. The source of these receptors is a woman between 35 and 50 years old in good health and CMV-seropositive. Both conserved end residues are part of each CDR3. A D gene is named only where the DNA matches it firmly. Some rows have no size entry. The others give once, few or many, or a class for an expanded clone.

clone size | J gene | D gene | V gene | CDR3 DNA | CDR3 protein
few | TRBJ1-6 | NA | TRBV7-2 | TGTGCCAGCAGCTTAGTATGGGGACTCCGGAATTCACCCCTCCACTTT | CASSLVWGLRNSPLHF
NA | TRBJ2-3 | TRBD2 | TRBV11-2 | TGTGCCAGCAGCTTAGGTGCGGGGGGGTCAGATACGCAGTATTTT | CASSLGAGGSDTQYF
NA | TRBJ1-1 | NA | TRBV29-1 | TGCAGCGTTGCTCACGGGGACACTGAAGCTTTCTTT | CSVAHGDTEAFF
NA | TRBJ2-5 | TRBD2 | TRBV30 | TGTGCCTGGAGTGTAGGGACTAGCGGGGGAGAGACCCAGTACTTC | CAWSVGTSGGETQYF
NA | TRBJ1-6 | NA | TRBV7-9 | TGTGCCAGCAGCTTAGAACAGTATAATTCACCCCTCCACTTT | CASSLEQYNSPLHF
NA | TRBJ2-3 | NA | TRBV6-6 | TGTGCCAGCAGTTCGACAGGCACAGATACGCAGTATTTT | CASSSTGTDTQYF
few | TRBJ2-7 | TRBD1 | TRBV5-5 | TGTGCCAGCAGCTTGAACACCTGGGCACAGGGGGACGAGCAGTACTTC | CASSLNTWAQGDEQYF
NA | TRBJ2-7 | TRBD1 | TRBV11-2 | TGTGCCAGCCATTCGTCGACAGGGACCTACGAGCAGTACTTC | CASHSSTGTYEQYF
NA | TRBJ1-1 | NA | TRBV5-6 | TGTGCCAGCAGCTCACTGACAGGGAACACTGAAGCTTTCTTT | CASSSLTGNTEAFF
once | TRBJ1-1 | NA | TRBV6-5 | TGTGCCAGCAGTCGCAGGGGCGGGGGCACTGAAGCTTTCTTT | CASSRRGGGTEAFF
NA | TRBJ2-1 | NA | TRBV7-9 | TGTGCCAGCAGGAAATGGGCCCAGGATGAGCAGTTCTTC | CASRKWAQDEQFF
NA | TRBJ1-5 | NA | TRBV21-1 | TGTGCCAGCAGTAAATCGGGACACAAAGGGGGAGGCAATCAGCCCCAGCATTTT | CASSKSGHKGGGNQPQHF
NA | TRBJ1-1 | NA | TRBV18 | TGTGCCAGCTCACCTGCAATAGTGAACACTGAAGCTTTCTTT | CASSPAIVNTEAFF
NA | TRBJ2-3 | NA | TRBV7-6 | TGTGCCAGCAGCTTAATGGGAGACACAGATACGCAGTATTTT | CASSLMGDTDTQYF